A selection of T cell receptor beta chains follows, all from one sample in a study of blood T cell repertoires in COVID-19. This table comes from immunoSEQ multiplex PCR, and its TCRdb copy is limited to in-frame clones, with some not included. In the table there are 180,000 or so clones, 65% to 85% of which are singletons. Material for sequencing was PBMCs or T cells enriched from blood (not recorded which). The receptors here all came from a middle-aged man who had recovered from COVID-19. The conserved cysteine and the conserved F or W are not part of the CDR3 here.

cdr3_aa v_call
ASSLMVTGDTEAF TRBV5-4
ASRTYRGEKATNEKLF TRBV16
ATSQLAGGSDSTDTQY TRBV15
ASSQDTRGGTDTQY TRBV7-6
ASTTGNSNQPQH TRBV18
ASSSPRQFQETQY TRBV5-6
ASTLQGRFQETQY TRBV6-5
SVEGTSETQY TRBV29-1
ASSAGGTNYGYT TRBV7-2
ASSFAGRGRGNTEAF TRBV28
ASSSGPGTDTQY TRBV7-3
ASSQEPGQGSVGYT TRBV4-1
ASSLNPGGNTGELF TRBV7-2